This T cell receptor beta chain appears in the sequencing data of a study of healthy donors' naive CD4 and CD8 T cells. V was trimmed by 7 bases and J by 11 bases, leaving 12 bases between them. The germline CDR1 and CDR2 sequences are LNHDA and SQIVND (reference sequence). CDR3 length: 11 amino acids. TCR libraries were built from 450 to 650 ng of total RNA by linear amplification. TCRdb re-analysed the reads in MiXCR, keeping a single row per CDR3 protein. The table lists about 180,000 distinct CDR3 sequences, around three quarters of them singletons. The V gene is TRBV19, the J gene TRBJ1-5; no clear D. The sequence came from a pool of human donors in good health; the sample pools cells from several healthy donors. The sequenced material came from naive CD4+ and CD8+ T cells sorted from blood, pooled from several donors. CDR3 in DNA: TGTGCCAGTACCGATCAGAGGACCCAGCATTTT. Residues: CASTDQRTQHF.